The rows below give T cell receptor beta chains drawn from one sample of a study of T cells in Graves' hyperthyroidism and ophthalmopathy. TCRdb independently ran MiXCR on the multiplex PCR reads; one entry per CDR3 protein. The sample gives over 650,000 distinct CDR3 sequences, about 16% of which show up once; around 7.7% is in the top ten. Sequenced input: blood. These receptors all come from a man aged 18-30 years with Graves' hyperthyroidism. Each CDR3 is given with its conserved first and last residue. The D gene is left open where the match is weak. Clone sizes are given selectively: once, few, many, or a class where the clone is expanded.

V	size	J	D	CDR3	DNA
TRBV5-1	once	TRBJ2-7	TRBD1	CASSTGQGEEQYF	TGCGCCAGCAGCACCGGACAGGGGGAAGAGCAGTACTTC
TRBV10-3	.	TRBJ2-1	.	CAISESARDNEQFF	TGTGCCATCAGTGAGTCGGCTAGAGACAATGAGCAGTTCTTC
TRBV20-1	.	TRBJ2-1	TRBD1	CSAKGTGAWLNEQFF	TGCAGTGCTAAAGGAACAGGGGCGTGGCTGAATGAGCAGTTCTTC
TRBV15	.	TRBJ1-2	.	CATSPDYYGYTF	TGTGCCACCAGCCCTGATTACTATGGCTACACCTTC
TRBV13	.	TRBJ2-3	TRBD1	CASSNRDRDNTQYF	TGTGCCAGCAGCAACCGGGACAGGGACAATACGCAGTATTTT
TRBV20-1	many	TRBJ2-3	TRBD2	CSARGTSGTFTDTQYF	TGCAGTGCTAGGGGGACTAGCGGGACCTTCACAGATACGCAGTATTTT
TRBV5-1	many	TRBJ2-7	.	CASSLGAGDPYEQYF	TGCGCCAGCAGCTTGGGGGCAGGGGACCCCTACGAGCAGTACTTC
TRBV6-5	few	TRBJ2-3	TRBD2	CASSYPHLAGGTDTQYF	TGTGCCAGCAGTTACCCTCATCTAGCGGGGGGCACAGATACGCAGTATTTT
TRBV9	.	TRBJ1-2	.	CASSQYGYTF	TGTGCCAGCAGCCAATATGGCTACACCTTC
TRBV7-9	few	TRBJ1-4	TRBD1	CASSPPGQDNEKLFF	TGTGCCAGCAGCCCTCCGGGACAGGATAATGAAAAACTGTTTTTT
TRBV30	many	TRBJ2-1	TRBD2	CAWMLAGEQFF	TGTGCCTGGATGCTAGCGGGCGAGCAGTTCTTC
TRBV28	few	TRBJ1-5	.	CASRPILQPQHF	TGTGCCAGCAGACCCATCCTTCAGCCCCAGCATTTT
TRBV12-5	many	TRBJ1-1	.	CASGLVRGAKNTEAFF	TGTGCTAGTGGTTTGGTTAGAGGGGCAAAGAACACTGAAGCTTTCTTT
TRBV27	many	TRBJ1-1	TRBD1	CASSPTGGITEAFF	TGTGCCAGCAGTCCGACAGGGGGCATCACTGAAGCTTTCTTT
TRBV11-2	few	TRBJ2-7	TRBD1	CASSLGTGSAYEQYF	TGTGCCAGCAGCTTAGGGACAGGGTCGGCCTACGAGCAGTACTTC
TRBV12-3/TRBV12-4	many	TRBJ2-1	.	CASARGPSYNEQFF	TGTGCCAGCGCCCGGGGCCCCTCCTACAATGAGCAGTTCTTC
TRBV5-1	.	TRBJ2-1	.	CASSIQGFNEQFF	TGCGCCAGCAGCATACAGGGTTTCAATGAGCAGTTCTTC
TRBV2	many	TRBJ1-2	.	CASSGGPDYGYTF	TGTGCCAGCAGTGGAGGTCCGGACTATGGCTACACCTTC
TRBV13	.	TRBJ2-1	.	CANSRNWAVTVGLYNEQFF	TGTGCCAACAGCCGAAACTGGGCGGTAACCGTGGGCCTGTACAATGAGCAGTTCTTC
TRBV11-2	.	TRBJ2-1	TRBD2	CASRPIAGGPHEQFF	TGTGCCAGCAGGCCAATAGCGGGAGGGCCGCATGAGCAGTTCTTC
TRBV18	few	TRBJ1-1	.	CASSPGQGSSTEAFF	TGTGCCAGCTCACCAGGTCAGGGTTCTAGCACTGAAGCTTTCTTT
TRBV9	.	TRBJ2-6	TRBD2	CASSVGLAGFSGANVLTF	TGTGCCAGCAGCGTGGGACTAGCGGGCTTCTCTGGGGCCAACGTCCTGACTTTC
TRBV30	many	TRBJ2-2	.	CAWSPQPHTGELFF	TGTGCCTGGAGTCCACAACCGCACACCGGGGAGCTGTTTTTT
TRBV10-3	many	TRBJ2-2	.	CAIRARDGHPTKNTGELFF	TGTGCCATCAGGGCCCGGGACGGACATCCGACAAAGAACACCGGGGAGCTGTTTTTT
TRBV5-1	.	TRBJ1-2	.	CASRWDRLAAGYTF	TGCGCCAGCAGATGGGACCGTTTAGCGGCTGGCTACACCTTC
TRBV4-3	few	TRBJ2-1	TRBD1	CASSQDITGQGYPNEQFF	TGCGCCAGCAGCCAAGATATAACGGGACAGGGGTACCCCAATGAGCAGTTCTTC
TRBV2	many	TRBJ1-5	TRBD1	CASSEAAGGAGNQPQHF	TGTGCCAGCAGTGAAGCTGCAGGGGGCGCGGGAAATCAGCCCCAGCATTTT
TRBV6-6	.	TRBJ2-3	.	CASSYLQGTDTQYF	TGTGCCAGCAGTTACCTACAGGGCACAGATACGCAGTATTTT
TRBV6-1	few	TRBJ2-1	TRBD2	CASSVTSGIGNEQFF	TGTGCCAGCAGTGTGACTAGCGGGATCGGAAATGAGCAGTTCTTC
TRBV3-1	.	TRBJ1-4	TRBD1	CASGGDSNEKLFF	TGTGCCAGCGGTGGGGACAGTAATGAAAAACTGTTTTTT
TRBV28	many	TRBJ1-2	.	CASSLETGSSYGYTF	TGTGCCAGCAGTTTGGAGACAGGCTCTTCCTATGGCTACACCTTC
TRBV7-6	few	TRBJ2-7	.	CASSLGFSNSYEQYF	TGTGCCAGCAGCTTAGGCTTCTCAAACTCCTACGAGCAGTACTTC
TRBV4-1	few	TRBJ2-7	.	CASSQEYPSSYEQYF	TGCGCCAGCAGCCAAGAATACCCTAGCTCCTACGAGCAGTACTTC
TRBV5-1	many	TRBJ2-7	TRBD1	CASSLARDRTYEQYF	TGCGCCAGCAGCTTGGCCCGGGACAGGACCTACGAGCAGTACTTC
TRBV9	few	TRBJ1-2	.	CASSVGGQIDGYTF	TGTGCCAGCAGCGTAGGAGGACAGATAGATGGCTACACCTTC
TRBV27	.	TRBJ2-7	TRBD1	CASRPGQGREQYF	TGTGCCAGCAGACCCGGACAGGGAAGGGAGCAGTACTTC
TRBV12-3/TRBV12-4	many	TRBJ2-1	TRBD2	CASSLGLAGGALYNEQFF	TGTGCCAGCAGTCTGGGACTAGCGGGAGGCGCCCTGTACAATGAGCAGTTCTTC